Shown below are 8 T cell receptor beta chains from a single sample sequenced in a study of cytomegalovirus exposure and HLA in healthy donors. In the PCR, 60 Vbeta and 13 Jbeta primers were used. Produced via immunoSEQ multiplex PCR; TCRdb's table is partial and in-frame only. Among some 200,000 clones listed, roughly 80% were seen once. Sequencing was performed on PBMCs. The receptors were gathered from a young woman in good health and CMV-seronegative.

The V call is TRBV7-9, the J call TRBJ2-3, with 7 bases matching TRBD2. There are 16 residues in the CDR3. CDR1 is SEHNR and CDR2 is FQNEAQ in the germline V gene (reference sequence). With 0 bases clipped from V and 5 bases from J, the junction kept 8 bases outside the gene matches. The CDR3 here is CASSLAGPPGGDTQYF. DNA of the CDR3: TGTGCCAGCAGCTTAGCCGGGCCCCCGGGGGGAGATACGCAGTATTTT.

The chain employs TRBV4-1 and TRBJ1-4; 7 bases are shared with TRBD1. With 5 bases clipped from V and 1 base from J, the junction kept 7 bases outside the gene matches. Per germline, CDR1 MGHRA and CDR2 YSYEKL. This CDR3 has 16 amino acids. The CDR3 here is CASSVDRVLTNEKLFF. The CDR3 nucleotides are TGCGCCAGCAGCGTAGACAGGGTCTTAACTAATGAAAAACTGTTTTTT.

CDR3 in DNA: TGTGCCAGCAGCGCGACTAGCGGGAGCGGGGAGACCCAGTACTTC. Translated, it gives CASSATSGSGETQYF. The rearrangement uses TRBV9 and TRBJ2-5; 12 bases line up with TRBD2. The CDR3 is 15 residues long. Germline V gene data show CDR1 as SGDLS and CDR2 as YYNGEE. Losses at the gene ends were 3 bases for V and 5 bases for J; bases not matched to a gene: 5.

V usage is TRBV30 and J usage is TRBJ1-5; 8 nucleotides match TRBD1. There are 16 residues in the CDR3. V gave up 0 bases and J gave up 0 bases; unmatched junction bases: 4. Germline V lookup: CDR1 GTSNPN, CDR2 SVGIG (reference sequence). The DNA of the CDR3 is TGTGCCTGGAGTGTCGGGACAGGTTATAGCAATCAGCCCCAGCATTTT. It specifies CAWSVGTGYSNQPQHF.

The CDR3 region is CASSFRRDSYNEQFF. CDR3 in DNA: TGTGCCAGCAGTTTTCGGCGGGACTCCTACAATGAGCAGTTCTTC. V and J are TRBV28 and TRBJ2-1, with TRBD2 as a possible D gene (6 bases). Trimming removed 3 bases at V and 0 bases at J, with 9 bases between. Germline V gene lookup returns CDR1 MDHEN and CDR2 SYDVKM. The CDR3 extends over 15 amino acids.

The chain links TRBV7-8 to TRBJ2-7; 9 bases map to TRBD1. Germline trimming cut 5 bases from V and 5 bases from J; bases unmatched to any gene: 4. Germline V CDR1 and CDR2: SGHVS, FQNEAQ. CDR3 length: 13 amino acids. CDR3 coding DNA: TGTGCCAGCAGCCGGGACAGGGTCAACGAGCAGTACTTC. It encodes CASSRDRVNEQYF.

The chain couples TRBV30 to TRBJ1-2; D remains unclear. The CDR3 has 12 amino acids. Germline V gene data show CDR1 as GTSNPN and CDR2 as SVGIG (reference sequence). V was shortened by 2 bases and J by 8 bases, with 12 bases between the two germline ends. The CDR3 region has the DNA TGTGCCTGGAGTACTCGAAGCGGAGGCTACACCTTC. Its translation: CAWSTRSGGYTF.

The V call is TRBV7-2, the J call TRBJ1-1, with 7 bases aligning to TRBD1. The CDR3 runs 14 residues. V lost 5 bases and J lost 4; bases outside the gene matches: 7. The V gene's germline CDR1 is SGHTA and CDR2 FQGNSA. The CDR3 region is CASSTWTGTTEAFF. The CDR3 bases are TGTGCCAGCAGCACGTGGACAGGAACCACTGAAGCTTTCTTT.